The sequence of this T cell receptor (beta chain) was determined in a study of Graves' ophthalmopathy and Graves' hyperthyroidism. In the study overall: The collection of peripheral blood took place at initial diagnosis, before any treatment.

As the template, RNA transcripts were used to amplify TCR beta CDR3 regions. HTBI primers served in a first-round RT-PCR, which a second-round multiplex PCR followed. Using its own MiXCR run on the multiplex PCR reads, TCRdb lists one record per CDR3 protein. The table has about 370,000 distinct CDR3 sequences, 17% seen once. The CDR3 consists of 13 residues. V dropped 7 bases and J dropped 8 bases, with 17 bases sitting between them. The V gene's germline CDR1 is MDHEN and CDR2 SYDVKM. The diagnosis was founded upon clinical symptoms, serum thyroxine, TRAb, thyroid ultrasound and orbital computed tomography. This clonotype was counted a few times.

The source of this sequence is an adult woman with stable Graves' hyperthyroidism. This chain links TRBV28 with TRBJ1-2; no clear D. Sequencing used peripheral blood. CDR3 nucleotides: TGTGCCAGCACCACGACCCTTCGTCGAGGCTACACCTTC. Translating gives CASTTTLRRGYTF.